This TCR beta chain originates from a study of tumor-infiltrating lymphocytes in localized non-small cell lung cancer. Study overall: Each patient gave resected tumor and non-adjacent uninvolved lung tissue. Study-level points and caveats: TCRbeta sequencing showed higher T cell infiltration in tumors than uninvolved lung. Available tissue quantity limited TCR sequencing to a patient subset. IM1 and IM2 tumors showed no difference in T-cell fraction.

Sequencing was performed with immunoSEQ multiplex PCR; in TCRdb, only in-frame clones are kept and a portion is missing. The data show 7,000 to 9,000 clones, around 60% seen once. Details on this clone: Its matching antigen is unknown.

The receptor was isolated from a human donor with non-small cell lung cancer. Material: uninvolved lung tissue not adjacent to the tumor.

The DNA for the CDR3 is TGTGCCAGTAGGGGTCAAGTGAATCAGCCCCAGCATTTT. This encodes CASRGQVNQPQHF. V and J are TRBV19 and TRBJ1-5, with no clear D. V was cut by 6 bases and J by 4 bases, with 10 bases left in between. The CDR3 runs to 13 residues. The germline V gene encodes CDR1 LNHDA and CDR2 SQIVND (reference sequence).